These 30 T cell receptor beta chains originate from one sample sequenced in a study of T cell responses to AZD1222 COVID-19 vaccine. Assay: immunoSEQ multiplex PCR; the TCRdb copy retains only in-frame clones and omits some. The table includes approximately 100,000 clones, less than 90% detected once. The sequencing here drew on peripheral blood, taken on day 0 of AZD1222 vaccination. Receptors were obtained from an adult in good health.

The chain carries TRBV6-1 and TRBJ2-1; D is undetermined. Per germline, CDR1 MNHNS and CDR2 SASEGT. V dropped 0 bases and J dropped 13 bases, with 16 bases sitting between them. This CDR3 contains 14 residues. This chain's CDR3 is CASSEAPSTMTQFF. Written as DNA, the CDR3 is TGTGCCAGCAGTGAAGCCCCAAGTACAATGACACAGTTCTTC.

The J gene is TRBJ1-1, the V gene TRBV29-1, with 7 bases that match TRBD1. This CDR3 is 12 amino acids long. CDR1 SQVTM and CDR2 ANQGSEA come from the germline V gene. V lost 7 bases to trimming and J lost 4 bases; unmatched junction nucleotides: 6. CDR3 DNA: TGCAGCGCCTCGACAGGGCCCACTGAAGCTTTCTTT. Translated: CSASTGPTEAFF.

This clone has a handful of counts. The J gene is TRBJ1-4, the V gene TRBV4-1; no clear D gene. The CDR3 is 15 amino acids. V was clipped by 3 bases and J by 7 bases, with 15 bases between them. CDR1 is MGHRA and CDR2 is YSYEKL in the germline V gene. CDR3 DNA sequence: TGCGCCAGCAGCCAGGTGCTTTTGGGGTCTGAAAAACTGTTTTTT. Its protein product is CASSQVLLGSEKLFF.

This chain connects TRBV25-1 to TRBJ1-2; D is undetermined. This CDR3 contains 13 residues. From germline, CDR1 is MGHDK and CDR2 SYGVNS. V lost 4 bases and J 3 bases, leaving 9 bases between the germline ends. The CDR3 bases are TGTGCCAGCAGTGCTGTCAACGACTATGGCTACACCTTC. Encoded protein: CASSAVNDYGYTF.

This clone was recorded once. V usage is TRBV18 and J usage is TRBJ2-7; D call uncertain. This CDR3 has 15 amino acids. Trimming removed 3 bases from V and 1 base from J, with 13 bases in between. The germline CDR1 and CDR2 sequences are KGHSH and LQKENI. CDR3 coding DNA: TGTGCCAGCTCACCCACCCGCCGCCAGTCCTACGAGCAGTACTTC. This codes for CASSPTRRQSYEQYF.

V gene TRBV7-9 combines with J gene TRBJ1-1; 8 bases map to TRBD1. CDR3 length equals 15 residues. CDR1 and CDR2 from the germline V gene are SEHNR and FQNEAQ (reference sequence). V dropped 4 bases and J dropped 2; count of bases not matched to a gene: 6. Here the CDR3 DNA reads TGTGCCAGCAGCTCGACTGACAGGGGAAACACTGAAGCTTTCTTT. Amino acid sequence: CASSSTDRGNTEAFF.

This chain links TRBV7-2 with TRBJ1-3; D gene ambiguous. Germline-derived CDR1 and CDR2 are SGHTA and FQGNSA. The length of the CDR3 is 16 residues. The V end was cut by 1 base, the J end by 3 bases, with 13 bases between. This chain's CDR3 is CASSLGLGVFGNTIYF. In DNA, the CDR3 is TGTGCCAGCAGCTTAGGGTTGGGCGTCTTTGGAAACACCATATATTTT. The complete variable domain, with remaining parts taken from reference TRBV7-2 and TRBJ1-3, reads GAGVSQSPSNKVTEKGKDVELRCDPISGHTALYWYRQSLGQGLEFLIYFQGNSAPDKSGLPSDRFSAERTGGSVSTLTIQRTQQEDSAVYLCASSLGLGVFGNTIYFGEGSWLTVV.

There are a few counts of this clone. The V and J genes are TRBV4-1 and TRBJ1-3; D unclear. CDR1 is MGHRA and CDR2 is YSYEKL in the germline V gene. This CDR3 contains 16 residues. Trimming left V 4 bases short and J 5 bases short, with 18 bases between. As DNA, the CDR3 is TGCGCCAGCAGCCTTGGGGAGACTACTAGGAGAAACACCATATATTTT. It translates to CASSLGETTRRNTIYF.

This sequence joins TRBV6-5 and TRBJ1-1; no reliable D call. Germline V gene sequence: CDR1 MNHEY, CDR2 SVGAGI. This CDR3 has 15 amino acids. V was clipped by 10 bases and J by 0 bases, with 18 bases between them. As DNA, the CDR3 is TGTGCCACCGCGAGGAGTAGATTCATGAACACTGAAGCTTTCTTT. This encodes CATARSRFMNTEAFF.

This sequence joins TRBV11-2 and TRBJ2-3; TRBD2 matches at 7 bases. V was clipped by 7 bases and J by 2 bases; unmatched bases: 3. This CDR3 comprises 13 residues. CDR1 and CDR2 from the germline V gene are SGHAT and FQNNGV. The CDR3 spells CASTLAATDTQYF. DNA for the CDR3: TGTGCCAGCACTCTAGCGGCCACAGATACGCAGTATTTT.

The rearrangement joins TRBV7-9 to TRBJ2-1; TRBD1 aligns across 9 bases. V shed 6 bases and J 6 bases; nucleotides not matched to a gene: 6. Germline CDR1 SEHNR, CDR2 FQNEAQ (reference sequence). The CDR3 is 14 residues long. The CDR3 sequence: CASRDRGTINEQFF. The CDR3 DNA follows: TGTGCCAGCAGAGACAGGGGGACGATCAATGAGCAGTTCTTC.

The chain recombines TRBV27 with TRBJ1-4, with D maybe TRBD1 (6 bases). The V gene's germline CDR1 is MNHEY and CDR2 SMNVEV (reference sequence). This CDR3 is built from 15 residues. Trimming pared 6 bases from V and 0 bases from J, leaving 11 bases between. The CDR3 region has the DNA TGTGCCAGCAGGCAGGGACACCCAACTAATGAAAAACTGTTTTTT. This codes for CASRQGHPTNEKLFF. Full variable domain (rest looked up from reference TRBV27 and TRBJ1-4): EAQVTQNPRYLITVTGKKLTVTCSQNMNHEYMSWYRQDPGLGLRQIYYSMNVEVTDKGDVPEGYKVSRKEKRNFPLILESPSPNQTSLYFCASRQGHPTNEKLFFGSGTQLSVL.

The V call is TRBV29-1, the J call TRBJ2-5, with TRBD1 identical over 9 bases. Germline loops: CDR1 SQVTM, CDR2 ANQGSEA. Trimming cost V 4 bases and J 5 bases; bases outside gene matches: 8. CDR3 length: 14 residues. The CDR3 bases are TGCAGCGTTGCCGGGACAGGGTCATCGGAGACCCAGTACTTC. It translates to CSVAGTGSSETQYF.

This chain joins TRBV27 and TRBJ2-3; 16 bases fit TRBD2. The CDR3 length is 18 residues. Germline lookup yields CDR1 MNHEY and CDR2 SMNVEV (reference sequence). With V trimmed by 4 bases and J by 1 base, 5 bases remained unmatched. The CDR3 loop reads CASSSYGTSGGGTDTQYF. Written as DNA, the CDR3 is TGTGCCAGCAGTTCCTACGGGACTAGCGGGGGGGGCACAGATACGCAGTATTTT.

The chain joins TRBV29-1 to TRBJ2-3; TRBD2 matches at 11 bases. This CDR3 spans 14 amino acids. CDR1 is SQVTM and CDR2 is ANQGSEA in the germline V gene. V lost 4 bases, J lost 7 bases, and 7 bases stayed unmatched. DNA of the CDR3: TGCAGCGTTGTTAGCGGACTAGCGGGTCATACGCAGTATTTT. It yields the protein CSVVSGLAGHTQYF.

This chain connects TRBV9 to TRBJ1-1; unclear D gene. Trimming removed 0 bases at V and 0 bases at J, with 6 bases between. CDR1 and CDR2 (germline): SGDLS, YYNGEE. This CDR3 contains 14 residues. CDR3 sequence reads: CASSVGPVNTEAFF. For the CDR3, the DNA is TGTGCCAGCAGCGTAGGGCCAGTGAACACTGAAGCTTTCTTT.

The CDR3 DNA follows: TGTGCCATCAGTGAGGCGGACTGGTATAGCAATCAGCCCCAGCATTTT. It is translated as CAISEADWYSNQPQHF. The J gene is TRBJ1-5, the V gene TRBV10-3; D is ambiguous. CDR1 and CDR2 (germline): ENHRY, SYGVKD. V lost 2 bases and J 0 bases, leaving 11 bases between the germline ends. CDR3 length: 16 amino acids.

The rearrangement uses TRBV30 and TRBJ2-2; D gene unclear. This CDR3 region has 11 residues. In germline, CDR1 is GTSNPN, CDR2 SVGIG (reference sequence). The germline V and J ends were trimmed by 8 bases and 8 bases, with 12 bases remaining between them. CDR3 bases: TGTGCCGGCCGCTCTTTGGGGGAGCTGTTTTTT. Protein sequence: CAGRSLGELFF.

The genes are TRBV18 and TRBJ1-3; D is undetermined. This CDR3 comprises 14 residues. V shed 6 bases and J shed 0 bases, with 9 bases lying between them. Germline CDR1 is KGHSH and CDR2 is LQKENI. CDR3 sequence (DNA): TGTGCCAGCTCTATCGATGACTCTGGAAACACCATATATTTT. Translated: CASSIDDSGNTIYF.

The chain's CDR3 is CASSFMGLRNTEAFF. As DNA, the CDR3 is TGTGCCAGCAGCTTTATGGGACTGCGGAACACTGAAGCTTTCTTT. The chain links TRBV5-8 to TRBJ1-1, with a tentative D call TRBD1 (5 bases). V gave up 2 bases and J gave up 1 base, with 12 bases separating them. The CDR3 extends over 15 amino acids. Per the germline V gene, CDR1 is SGHTS and CDR2 is YDEGEE.

This CDR3 reads CASSRQGPPGDEQYF. CDR3 bases: TGTGCCAGCTCCCGACAGGGACCGCCTGGGGACGAGCAGTACTTC. The chain combines TRBV18 with TRBJ2-7, with TRBD1 matching over 7 bases. Germline CDR1 KGHSH, CDR2 LQKENI. With 6 bases clipped from V and 5 bases from J, the junction kept 13 bases outside the gene matches. This CDR3 has 15 residues. Supplemented by reference TRBV18 and TRBJ2-7, the full variable domain reads NAGVMQNPRHLVRRRGQEARLRCSPMKGHSHVYWYRQLPEEGLKFMVYLQKENIIDESGMPKERFSAEFPKEGPSILRIQQVVRGDSAAYFCASSRQGPPGDEQYFGPGTRLTVT.

The chain carries TRBV2 and TRBJ1-4, with a possible D match to TRBD1 (6 bases). Deletions cut 6 bases from V and 11 bases from J, with 13 bases between. The germline V gene encodes CDR1 SNHLY and CDR2 FYNNEI. The CDR3 has 12 amino acids. The CDR3 region is CASRPQGLKLFF. CDR3 in DNA: TGTGCCAGCAGGCCACAGGGTTTGAAACTGTTTTTT.

The chain joins TRBV27 to TRBJ1-5; TRBD1 aligns across 8 bases. Germline-derived CDR1 and CDR2 are MNHEY and SMNVEV (reference sequence). CDR3 length: 19 residues. The ends lost 4 bases at V and 2 bases at J; junction bases unmatched: 16. CDR3 residues: CASSSHGGQGMWGNQPQHF. Written as DNA, the CDR3 is TGTGCCAGCAGTTCGCATGGAGGACAGGGTATGTGGGGCAATCAGCCCCAGCATTTT.

V is TRBV2 and J is TRBJ2-5; possibly TRBD1 or TRBD2 for D (5 bases each). V lost 4 bases and J lost 3, with 9 bases in between. Germline V gene lookup returns CDR1 SNHLY and CDR2 FYNNEI. The CDR3 spans 13 residues. The CDR3 nucleotides are TGTGCCAGCAGTGCTTTGGGGGAAGAGACCCAGTACTTC. Translation: CASSALGEETQYF.

V gene TRBV9 combines with J gene TRBJ2-3; weak D call: TRBD1 (6 bases). CDR1 is SGDLS, CDR2 YYNGEE, per germline. This CDR3 contains 15 residues. V dropped 1 base and J dropped 4 bases, with 13 bases sitting between them. The CDR3 region has the DNA TGTGCCAGCAGCGTAAGTCCAGGGGATTCAGATACGCAGTATTTT. Residues: CASSVSPGDSDTQYF. Full variable domain (rest looked up from reference TRBV9 and TRBJ2-3): DSGVTQTPKHLITATGQRVTLRCSPRSGDLSVYWYQQSLDQGLQFLIQYYNGEERAKGNILERFSAQQFPDLHSELNLSSLELGDSALYFCASSVSPGDSDTQYFGPGTRLTVL.

The chain has TRBV3-1 (or the pseudogene TRBV3-2) and TRBJ2-3; 10 bases map to TRBD2. Germline CDR1 reads LGHDT; CDR2 reads YNNKEL (reference sequence). Losses at the gene ends were 8 bases for V and 3 bases for J; bases not matched to a gene: 11. The CDR3 extends over 16 amino acids. The CDR3 region is CASAKNPGLATDTQYF. CDR3 bases: TGTGCCAGCGCAAAAAACCCGGGACTAGCGACAGATACGCAGTATTTT.

The chain links TRBV6-5 to TRBJ2-7, with D possibly being TRBD2 (6 bases). Germline CDR1 reads MNHEY; CDR2 reads SVGAGI. The CDR3 totals 14 residues. Trimming stripped 6 bases from V and 3 bases from J, with 15 bases between. DNA of the CDR3: TGTGCCAGCAGCCCCGGGAGTACCCGCTACGAGCAGTACTTC. This translates into CASSPGSTRYEQYF.

This clone was picked up one time. The chain is built from TRBV7-3 and TRBJ2-1; 11 bases are shared with TRBD2. This CDR3 region has 14 residues. Germline CDR1 SGHTA, CDR2 FQGTGA. The V segment lost 2 bases and the J segment 9 bases; nucleotides outside the gene matches: 3. CDR3 bases: TGTGCCAGCAGCTTAGGGCTAGCGGGGGGTGAGCAGTTCTTC. This codes for CASSLGLAGGEQFF. The entire variable domain, with the rest obtained from reference TRBV7-3 and TRBJ2-1, is as follows: GAGVSQTPSNKVTEKGKYVELRCDPISGHTALYWYRQSLGQGPEFLIYFQGTGAADDSGLPNDRFFAVRPEGSVSTLKIQRTERGDSAVYLCASSLGLAGGEQFFGPGTRLTVL.

V is TRBV7-9 and J is TRBJ1-2; TRBD1 is a possible D gene (5 bases). V was clipped by 5 bases and J by 5 bases, with 9 bases between them. CDR3 length: 12 amino acids. Per the germline V gene, CDR1 is SEHNR and CDR2 is FQNEAQ (reference sequence). CDR3: CASSRDSYGYTF. The CDR3 DNA reads TGTGCCAGCAGCCGAGACAGTTATGGCTACACCTTC.

A single count supports this clone. The CDR3 DNA is TGTGCCAGCAGCTTGGATACAGGGGTAGACACCATATATTTT. This translates into CASSLDTGVDTIYF. The chain links TRBV7-9 to TRBJ1-3; 7 bases align to TRBD1. After removal of 3 bases from V and 8 bases from J, the junction contained 7 bases not matched to a gene. The CDR3 runs to 14 residues. From germline, CDR1 is SEHNR and CDR2 FQNEAQ (reference sequence).